The clone carrying this T cell receptor beta chain came up once. Participants came from some 23 US areas, aged roughly 18 to 90 years. The sample is drawn from a study of blood T cell repertoires in COVID-19. Study-wide context: Some COVID-19 samples were acute and others convalescent; all came from the United States, Italy and Spain.

Per germline, CDR1 SQVTM and CDR2 ANQGSEA. Germline trimming cut 7 bases from V and 5 bases from J; bases unmatched to any gene: 7. The CDR3 consists of 13 residues. Using immunoSEQ multiplex PCR, the repertoire was profiled, and TCRdb retains in-frame clones only, with some absent. The sample records approximately 500,000 clones, around 87% being singletons. The clonotype comes from a woman aged 40-49 years who had recovered from COVID-19. Material for sequencing was PBMCs or T cells enriched from blood (not recorded which). The chain is built from TRBV29-1 and TRBJ2-5, with 10 bases fitting TRBD1. The CDR3, as DNA: TGCAGCGGCCGGACAGGGGGAGGCGAGACCCAGTACTTC. Translation gives CSGRTGGGETQYF.